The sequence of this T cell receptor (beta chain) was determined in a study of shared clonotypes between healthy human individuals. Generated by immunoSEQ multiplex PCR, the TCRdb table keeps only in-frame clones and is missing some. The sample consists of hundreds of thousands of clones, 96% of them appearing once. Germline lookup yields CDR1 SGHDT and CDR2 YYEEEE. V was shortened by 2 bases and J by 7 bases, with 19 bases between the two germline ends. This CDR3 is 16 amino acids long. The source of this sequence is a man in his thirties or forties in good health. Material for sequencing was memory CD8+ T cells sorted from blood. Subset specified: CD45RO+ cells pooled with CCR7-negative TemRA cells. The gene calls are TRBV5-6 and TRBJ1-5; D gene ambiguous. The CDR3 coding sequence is TGTGCCAGCAGCTTTAGATCGGGGAAGGCTTTACAGCCCCAGCATTTT. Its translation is CASSFRSGKALQPQHF.